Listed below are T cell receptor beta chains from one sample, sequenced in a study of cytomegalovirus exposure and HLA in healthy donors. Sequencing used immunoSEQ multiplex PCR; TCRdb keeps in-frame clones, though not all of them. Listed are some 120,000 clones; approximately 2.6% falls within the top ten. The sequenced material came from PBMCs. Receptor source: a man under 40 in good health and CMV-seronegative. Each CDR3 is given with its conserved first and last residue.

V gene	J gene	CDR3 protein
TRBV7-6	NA	CASSLGTSGLGSYEQYF
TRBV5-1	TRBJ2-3	CASSYTGGPADTQYF
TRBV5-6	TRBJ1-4	CASSSAADRATNEKLFF
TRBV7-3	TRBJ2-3	CASSWGLAGTTDTQYF
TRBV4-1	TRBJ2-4	CASSQVDGGMVRNIQYF
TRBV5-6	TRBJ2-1	CASSLPGLAGGRYNEQFF
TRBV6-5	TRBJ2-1	CASRTEITNEQFF
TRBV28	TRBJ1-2	CASSLALSRLGYTF
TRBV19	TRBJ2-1	CASSNLGEQFF
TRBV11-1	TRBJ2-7	CASSLGLAGVSYEQYF
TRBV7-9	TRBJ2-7	CASSHPPGTGGYEQYF
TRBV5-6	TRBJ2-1	CASSPFGQRPIDEQFF
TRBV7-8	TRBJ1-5	CASSSREATYSNQPQHF
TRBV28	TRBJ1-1	CASSAWGLYQGNTEAFF
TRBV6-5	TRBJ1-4	CASSYEGGLNEKLFF
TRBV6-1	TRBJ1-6	CASSGGGGRSYNSPLHF
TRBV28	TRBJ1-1	CASSLLGGDSEAFF
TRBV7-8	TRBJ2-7	CASSLDRAYEQYF
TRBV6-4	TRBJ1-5	CASSDSKRSHNQPQHF
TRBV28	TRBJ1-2	CASSIGTGYQTNYGYTF
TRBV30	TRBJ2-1	CAWSVPDREMQDEQFF
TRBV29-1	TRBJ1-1	CSEGRGPEAFF
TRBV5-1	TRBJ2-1	CASSLVGASKRSPYNEQFF
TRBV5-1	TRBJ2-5	CASSLPGQGTGEQYF
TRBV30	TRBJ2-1	CAWTSGFYNEQFF
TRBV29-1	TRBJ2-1	CSVWTSGYNEQFF
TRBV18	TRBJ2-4	CASSGWGNIQYF
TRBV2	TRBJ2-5	CASTGRRETQYF
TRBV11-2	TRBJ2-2	CASSATLGRARGGELFF
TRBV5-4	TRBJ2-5	CASSLRGAGGPRETQYF
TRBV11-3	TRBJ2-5	CASSLDRGFSETQYF
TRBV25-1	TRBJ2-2	CASRTGNTGELFF
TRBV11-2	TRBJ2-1	CASSHRTGYPNNEQFF
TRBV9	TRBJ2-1	CASSVGIMDEQFF
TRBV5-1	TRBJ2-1	CASSGGASGTLEQFF
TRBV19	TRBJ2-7	CASNFGQFTDEQYF
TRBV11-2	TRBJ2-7	CASSLIAASYEQYF
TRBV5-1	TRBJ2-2	CASSFKDSGNTGELFF
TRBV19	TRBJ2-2	CASSPGTSGTGELFF
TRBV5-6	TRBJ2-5	CASSLGSQETQYF
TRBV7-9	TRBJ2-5	CASSPTGEETQYF
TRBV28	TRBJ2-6	CASSPTGAGANVLTF
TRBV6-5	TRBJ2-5	CASKDPTGDQETQYF
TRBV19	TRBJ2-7	CASSIAGGSYEQYF
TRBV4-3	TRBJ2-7	CASSQDRGAYEQYF
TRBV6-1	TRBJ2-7	CASSEARLADSYEQYF
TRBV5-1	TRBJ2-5	CASSLMSGSGETQYF
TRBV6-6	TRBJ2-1	CASRPGVRRGNEQFF
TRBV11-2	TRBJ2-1	CASSSGLQEGGSYNEQFF
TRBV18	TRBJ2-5	CASSPPQGTPLETQYF
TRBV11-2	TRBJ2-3	CASSLAMGAGTRYF
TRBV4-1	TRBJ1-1	CASSPGDTEAFF
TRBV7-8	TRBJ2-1	CASSLDGTGDMSSYNEQFF
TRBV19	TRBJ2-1	CASQIAGEAYNEQFF
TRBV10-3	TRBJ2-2	CAISQQGKTGELFF
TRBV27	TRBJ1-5	CASSLVGADNQPQHF
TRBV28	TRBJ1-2	CASIYGQRYTF
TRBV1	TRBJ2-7	CTSSQDFGTSSYEQYF